This TCR beta chain appears in the sequencing data of a study of beta chain features in type 1 diabetes listed by TCRdb under 2018. In the study overall: Mean age, gender distribution, total cell number and subset yield were not different between patients and healthy donors. Across all samples, 107,917,701 sorted cells were examined, and cell number per subset correlated strongly with RNA yield. Whereas all 30 or so donors provided naive and central memory subsets, regulatory and stem cell-like memory subsets were isolated from just 8 patients and roughly 8 healthy donors. The study compared TCRB repertoires of sorted circulating CD4+ T cell subsets between recently diagnosed type 1 diabetes patients and matched healthy donors.

A single peripheral blood draw of approximately 120 mL on average was collected from each donor into heparinised tubes. Naive, central memory, regulatory and stem cell-like memory CD4+ T cells were sorted on a BD FACSAria II using a panel including CD45RO, CCR7, CD25, CD127, CD95 and CD27. All sorted populations exceeded 95% purity. PBMCs were isolated immediately by Lymphoprep density gradient centrifugation and stained directly without culture. Samples were stained and sorted in pairs, with one healthy donor and one patient per experiment, so that batch effects were minimized. The CDR3 sequence holds 15 residues, the cysteine and phenylalanine included. Kept here is only the CDR3 DNA, which spans 45 bases and is read in frame from base 1. Taken from the germline V gene, the CDR1 and CDR2 loops are MNHEY and SVGAGI. Trimming removed 6 bases from V and 2 bases from J, leaving 16 bases between the germline ends.

On this clone itself: Its antigen is still unknown. Base qualities are missing; no much larger clone stands one base away.

General findings and caveats noted by the study authors: A moderate but significant shortening of TCRB CDR3 length was observed in type 1 diabetes patients in all four CD4+ subsets. Because the HLA sub-analyses included only small numbers of individuals, any influence of HLA type on TCRB rearrangement was left unresolved. PCR may preferentially amplify shorter templates, but because patient and control samples were amplified and corrected together, any resulting skew would affect both groups equally. Naive, central memory and regulatory TCRB repertoires appeared to be more alike among patients than among healthy donors. At VDJ recombination sites, patients with type 1 diabetes made fewer insertions and deleted more nucleotides, a pattern implying thymic rearrangement abnormalities. Because cDNA was sequenced instead of genomic DNA, activated cells with high expression could be over-represented, although the groups did not differ in activation or CD3 levels.

All of the isolated RNA was reverse transcribed with the High Capacity cDNA Reverse Transcription Kit, so expressed TCRB transcripts were sequenced. Deep immunoSEQ sequencing was applied to naive, central memory and regulatory T cell samples, giving an average of about 3.57 million total reads per sample. Sorted cells were lysed in RLT buffer and RNA was extracted with DNase-treated RNeasy Micro or Mini kits, depending on cell number. To prevent cross-contamination, each cell subset was processed individually, whereas patient and healthy donor samples were processed jointly. The immunoSEQ multiplex PCR was used to amplify TCRB sequences from cDNA, generating 87-bp fragments that spanned the CDR3 region. The amplicons were sequenced using the Illumina HiSeq platform. Per the source publication's procedure: Synthetic template baselines were used to correct PCR bias computationally, reads within Hamming distance 2 were collapsed, and singletons that could not be merged were discarded. Reads were aligned against IMGT so that V, D and J genes, CDR3 length and insertions or deletions at six rearrangement sites could be assigned. Within each subset, clonotype counts were normalized to sorted cell number, and only after that were true diversity and Gini coefficients computed with the tcR R package. Repertoire sharing was quantified using the overlap coefficient calculated on TCRB nucleotide sequences. As a proxy for the pre-selection repertoire, out-of-frame TCRB sequences from naive cells were analyzed. TCRdb carries this immuneACCESS record with in-frame sequences only. Its versions omit some clonotypes, under half of them owing to an unresolved V gene in the studies checked, with the rest unexplained. Clone size and the V and J calls come from that table; the DNA yielded D and trimming. The sample includes nearly 250,000 clones, with about 14% observed a single time. About 0.027% of the sample is held by the ten biggest clonotypes.

Sequencing was performed on naive CD4+ T cells from blood. The meaning of the sample's cell subset or site label: true naive CD4+ T cells. Recombination linked TRBV6-5 to TRBJ1-2; TRBD1 is perhaps the D gene, given 6 matching bases. The receptor was isolated from a woman between 40 and 55 years old in good health. The CDR3: CASRPYWDKNYGYTF. The sequence in DNA is TGTGCCAGCAGACCCTATTGGGACAAGAACTATGGCTACACCTTC.